Reported below is one T cell receptor (beta chain). Its antigen is still unknown. These data are taken from a study of T cell responses to AZD1222 COVID-19 vaccine. General study points: The study reported that nearly half of spike-specific TCRs target unmutated variant regions. Following two doses of AZD1222, Spike-specific TCR breadth and depth rose. Donor demographics were predominantly white British with a female majority; clonal diversity may be underestimated.

Clones were sequenced by immunoSEQ multiplex PCR, and TCRdb holds only the in-frame ones, with some missing. Of some 120,000 clones detected, 93% appear once; the ten largest clones hold 0.9% to 0.95%. The V end lost 3 bases, the J end lost 5 bases, and 14 bases lay between the germline ends. Germline lookup yields CDR1 SGHAT and CDR2 FQNNGV. The CDR3 has 14 amino acids. The sequence came from an adult in good health. The V and J genes are TRBV11-2 and TRBJ2-7; TRBD2 is a possible D gene (6 bases). The material sequenced was peripheral blood, taken on day 0 of AZD1222 vaccination. The CDR3 sequence: CASSFRDSRDEQYF. CDR3 nucleotides: TGTGCCAGCAGCTTCCGGGACTCCAGGGACGAGCAGTACTTC.